These 11 T cell receptor beta chains were all obtained from the same sample, sequenced in a study of blood T cell repertoires in COVID-19. Sequenced by immunoSEQ multiplex PCR; TCRdb stores in-frame clones only, minus some. The data contain around 100,000 clones, around 85% of them seen just once; the ten biggest clones take up roughly 19%. The sample taken for sequencing was peripheral blood. The source is a man aged 65 to 79 with active or convalescent COVID-19.

The chain links TRBV2 to TRBJ1-3, with D possibly matching TRBD1 (6 bases). V was cut by 6 bases and J by 0 bases, with 12 bases left in between. This CDR3 region has 15 residues. Looked up from germline, CDR1 is SNHLY and CDR2 is FYNNEI. CDR3 residues: CASRWDTASGNTIYF. CDR3 in DNA: TGTGCCAGCAGATGGGACACCGCCTCTGGAAACACCATATATTTT.

J is TRBJ1-5 and V is TRBV7-8; 7 bases fit TRBD1. Germline V lookup: CDR1 SGHVS, CDR2 FQNEAQ. CDR3 length: 18 amino acids. The V gene end was trimmed by 3 bases and the J gene end by 2 bases; junction bases not matched to a gene: 13. For the CDR3, the DNA is TGTGCCAGCAGCTTGGGGGTGTCGTGGACAGGTCGCAATCAGCCCCAGCATTTT. This sequence encodes CASSLGVSWTGRNQPQHF.

The CDR3 reads CASSYPGQAEAFF. The CDR3 coding sequence is TGTGCCAGCAGTTATCCTGGACAGGCTGAAGCTTTCTTT. The chain links TRBV6-6 to TRBJ1-1; 7 nucleotides match TRBD1. CDR1 and CDR2 (germline): MNHNY, SVGAGI (reference sequence). The length of the CDR3 is 13 residues. Unmatched junction bases numbered 4, after V lost 3 bases and J lost 6 bases.

The J gene is TRBJ1-4, the V gene TRBV5-1, with 7 bases fitting TRBD1. This CDR3 is built from 17 residues. The V gene end was trimmed by 4 bases and the J gene end by 3 bases; junction bases not matched to a gene: 12. The germline CDR1 and CDR2 sequences are SGHRS and YFSETQ. CDR3 sequence: CASSNYGDRNPNEKLFF. The CDR3 DNA is TGCGCCAGCAGCAATTACGGGGACAGAAACCCTAATGAAAAACTGTTTTTT.

The rearrangement uses TRBV10-3 and TRBJ1-1; D is uncertain. Germline V gives CDR1 ENHRY, CDR2 SYGVKD. The CDR3 covers 13 residues. Between the trimmed V and J ends, which lost 7 bases and 2 bases, there was a span of 11 bases. This CDR3 is CAINSPGNTEAFF. The DNA for the CDR3 is TGTGCCATCAACTCCCCGGGAAACACTGAAGCTTTCTTT.

Only one count was recorded for this clone. V gene TRBV7-3 combines with J gene TRBJ2-3, with 9 bases matching TRBD2. The CDR3 runs to 15 residues. With V trimmed by 5 bases and J by 1 base, 4 bases remained unmatched. CDR1 is SGHTA and CDR2 is FQGTGA in the germline V gene. Here the CDR3 reads CASSERGDRTDTQYF. DNA of the CDR3: TGTGCCAGCAGCGAGCGGGGGGACCGCACAGATACGCAGTATTTT.

This clone was picked up one time. The J gene is TRBJ2-2, the V gene TRBV28, with D perhaps matching TRBD1 (6 bases). The germline V gene encodes CDR1 MDHEN and CDR2 SYDVKM. Trimming removed 8 bases from V and 4 bases from J, with 14 bases in between. The CDR3 has 14 residues. The CDR3 DNA reads TGTGCCAGCCTTATGGACAGACTCACCGGGGAGCTGTTTTTT. Residues: CASLMDRLTGELFF.

This clone was counted between two and nine times. This chain links TRBV14 with TRBJ1-1, with D hard to call. V was trimmed by 2 bases and J by 4 bases, leaving 5 bases between them. The CDR3 extends over 12 amino acids. Looked up from germline, CDR1 is SGHDN and CDR2 is FVKESK. CDR3 bases: TGTGCCAGCAGCCAATCGGGCACTGAAGCTTTCTTT. Translated, it gives CASSQSGTEAFF. The variable domain in full, with the rest retrieved from reference TRBV14 and TRBJ1-1, is EAGVTQFPSHSVIEKGQTVTLRCDPISGHDNLYWYRRVMGKEIKFLLHFVKESKQDESGMPNNRFLAERTGGTYSTLKVQPAELEDSGVYFCASSQSGTEAFFGQGTRLTVV.

This clone appeared a single time. This chain connects TRBV27 to TRBJ2-7; no clear D. The germline V gene encodes CDR1 MNHEY and CDR2 SMNVEV (reference sequence). The V and J ends lost 5 bases and 3 bases respectively, with 8 bases between them. CDR3 length: 12 residues. The CDR3 DNA reads as TGTGCCAGCAGTCGCAACAACTACGAGCAGTACTTC. It encodes CASSRNNYEQYF.

The CDR3 loop is CASSRSGRAREQETQYF. DNA of the CDR3: TGTGCCAGCAGCCGTAGCGGGAGGGCCAGAGAGCAAGAGACCCAGTACTTC. The V call is TRBV28, the J call TRBJ2-5, with 11 nucleotides matching TRBD2. This CDR3 region has 17 residues. J gave up 2 bases and V 6 bases, and 11 bases lay outside the gene matches. Germline V CDR1 and CDR2: MDHEN, SYDVKM.

This rearrangement joins TRBV6-5 to TRBJ1-6; D perhaps matches TRBD1 (6 bases). Looked up from germline, CDR1 is MNHEY and CDR2 is SVGAGI. CDR3 length: 15 residues. V lost 6 bases and J 3 bases, leaving 12 bases between the germline ends. CDR3 nucleotide sequence: TGTGCCAGCAGCCAGGAAGGGGGCTATAATTCACCCCTCCACTTT. Residues: CASSQEGGYNSPLHF.